This T cell receptor beta chain was found in a study of blood T cell repertoires in COVID-19. Overall study: The United States, Italy and Spain provided the acute and convalescent COVID-19 samples.

The CDR3 is 14 residues long. V trimming: 7 bases; J trimming: 7 bases; junction bases outside the gene matches: 9. Per the germline V gene, CDR1 is ENHRY and CDR2 is SYGVKD. In the original analysis: Estimation of nucleated cell counts was performed using reference gene primer amplification. TCRdb's table, derived via immunoSEQ multiplex PCR, lists solely in-frame clones and lacks some. For V, J and clone size, that table is used; D and trimming come from the DNA. The data show approximately 320,000 clones, with almost 85% seen just once and around 7.8% held by the top ten. The sequenced material came from peripheral blood. This chain joins TRBV10-3 and TRBJ2-1; 8 bases are shared with TRBD1. This clonotype was obtained from a human donor in a cohort sampled during active COVID-19. CDR3 sequence: CAINTGTGLNEQFF. The CDR3 nucleotides read TGTGCCATCAATACCGGGACAGGACTAAATGAGCAGTTCTTC.